The clone carrying this T cell receptor beta chain was seen a few times. Its target is not known. The data were taken from a study of T-cell memory formation after mild COVID-19. About the study: TCR clusters mostly belonged to single donors. Regarding the study as a whole: Cross-reactive memory seemingly joined, as some responding clones were found in pre-infection memory. Shrinking CD4+ clones resided mostly in CM and EM, and CD8+ ones in EMRA. A second wave expanding day 15 to 37 was CD4+-biased; contracting clones were balanced.

The CDR3 is 15 residues long. From germline, CDR1 is SGDLS and CDR2 YYNGEE. V dropped 4 bases and J dropped 5 bases, with 18 bases sitting between them. TCRdb recomputed calls from the 5' RACE reads with MiXCR, one row per CDR3 protein. The table lists about 620,000 distinct CDR3 sequences, more than 15% of them singletons. This chain links TRBV9 with TRBJ2-5; D may be TRBD1 (5 bases). The clonotype originates from an adult woman who had mild COVID-19 (a few samples of this study predate the infection). Cell type and time point are not known. Sequenced material: PBMCs or a T cell subset sorted from them (not recorded which). The CDR3 reads CASSSQGASRETQYF. In DNA, the CDR3 is TGTGCCAGCAGCTCCCAAGGGGCCAGTCGGGAGACCCAGTACTTC.